This T cell receptor beta chain was sequenced for a study of blood T cells in healthy people across ages. Study results and caveats: It was held that diversity estimates obtained from one million T cells represented underestimates. Higher diversity and more naive CD4+ cells were features of long-lived donors, compared to aged donors.

A second PCR of about 7 to 12 cycles used a sample-barcoded 5' primer and a J-beta primer mix. Every cDNA molecule carried a tag from a template-switch adaptor bearing 12 random nucleotides. TCRdb ran MiXCR on the 5' RACE reads and lists one entry per CDR3 protein. Of roughly 730,000 distinct CDR3 sequences listed, 56% are singletons. Turning to this clonotype: The antigen is unknown.

In germline, CDR1 is SGHRS, CDR2 YFSETQ. The CDR3 consists of 15 residues. V shed 5 bases, J shed 0 bases, and the junction held 5 bases outside the gene matches. This TCR derives from a man aged 35 to 55 in good health. The specimen sequenced was blood. The J gene is TRBJ1-2, the V gene TRBV5-1; 9 positions agree with TRBD1. The CDR3: CASREWTGANYGYTF. DNA of the CDR3: TGCGCCAGCAGAGAGTGGACAGGGGCTAACTATGGCTACACCTTC.